This T cell receptor beta chain is drawn from a study of T cells in Graves' hyperthyroidism and ophthalmopathy. General study results and limits: Classification by a 13 V-J model distinguished ophthalmopathy from stable hyperthyroidism. The model foresaw ophthalmopathy a median roughly 6.6 months prior to onset.

Amplified TCR beta CDR3 regions came from RNA transcripts. In the first-round RT-PCR of the TCR CDR3, the HTBI primer set was used. TCRdb analysed the multiplex PCR reads with MiXCR anew, one entry per CDR3 protein. The profile covers fewer than 750,000 distinct CDR3 sequences, with approximately 15% appearing a single time and 3.5% to 4.5% taken by the ten largest. A few counts support this clonotype. Its antigen remains unknown. The clonotype comes from a woman in her thirties or forties with Graves' ophthalmopathy. Sequencing was carried out using blood.

This CDR3 reads CASSSSGGAYEQYF. The CDR3 DNA reads as TGCGCCAGCAGCTCTAGCGGAGGGGCCTACGAGCAGTACTTC. The rearrangement links TRBV5-1 to TRBJ2-7; 7 bases agree with TRBD2. The J segment lost 2 bases and the V segment lost 3 bases, leaving 5 bases of the junction unmatched. This CDR3 is 14 amino acids long. Looked up from germline, CDR1 is SGHRS and CDR2 is YFSETQ.